This T cell receptor beta chain was captured in a study of blood T cell repertoires in COVID-19. Study background: Sites across the United States, Italy and Spain contributed samples from acute and convalescent COVID-19.

TCRdb's table, derived via immunoSEQ multiplex PCR, lists solely in-frame clones and lacks some. The sample yields around 240,000 clones, approximately 83% seen once. This clone was counted a single time. The material sequenced was peripheral blood. The receptor's source is a woman aged 25 to 45 who had recovered from COVID-19.

CDR3 sequence reads: CASSFWGGNTDTQYF. As DNA, the CDR3 is TGTGCCAGCAGTTTCTGGGGGGGGAACACAGATACGCAGTATTTT. The chain combines TRBV2 with TRBJ2-3, with 7 bases lining up with TRBD2. There are 15 residues in the CDR3. J lost 2 bases, V lost 5 bases, and 7 bases had no gene match. Germline CDR1 reads SNHLY; CDR2 reads FYNNEI. Drawing the rest from reference TRBV2 and TRBJ2-3, the complete variable domain is EPEVTQTPSHQVTQMGQEVILRCVPISNHLYFYWYRQILGQKVEFLVSFYNNEISEKSEIFDDQFSVERPDGSNFTLKIRSTKLEDSAMYFCASSFWGGNTDTQYFGPGTRLTVL.